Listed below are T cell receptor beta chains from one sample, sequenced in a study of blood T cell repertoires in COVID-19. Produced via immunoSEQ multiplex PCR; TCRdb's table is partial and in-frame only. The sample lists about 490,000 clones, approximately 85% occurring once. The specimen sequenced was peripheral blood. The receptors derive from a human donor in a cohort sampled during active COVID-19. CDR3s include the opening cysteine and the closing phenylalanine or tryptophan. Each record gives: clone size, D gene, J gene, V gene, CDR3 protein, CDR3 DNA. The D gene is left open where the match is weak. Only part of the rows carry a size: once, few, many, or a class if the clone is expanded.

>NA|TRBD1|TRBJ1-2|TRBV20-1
CSASRTGRNYGYTF
TGCAGTGCTAGTCGGACAGGGCGCAACTATGGCTACACCTTC
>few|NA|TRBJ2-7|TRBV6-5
CASSPSVNSYEQYF
TGTGCCAGCAGTCCCAGCGTTAACTCCTACGAGCAGTACTTC
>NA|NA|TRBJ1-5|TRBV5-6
CASSLRTDSYNQPQHF
TGTGCCAGCAGCTTGAGAACGGACAGTTACAATCAGCCCCAGCATTTT
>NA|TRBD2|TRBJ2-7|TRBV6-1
CASSEPEGGGRAQYEQYF
TGTGCCAGCAGTGAACCCGAGGGGGGCGGGAGGGCGCAGTACGAGCAGTACTTC
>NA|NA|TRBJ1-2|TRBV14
CASSSTTTDGYTF
TGTGCCAGCAGCTCGACAACAACGGATGGCTACACCTTC
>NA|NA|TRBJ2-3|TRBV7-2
CASSYGHTDTQYF
TGTGCCAGCAGCTACGGACATACAGATACGCAGTATTTT
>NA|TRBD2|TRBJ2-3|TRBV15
CATGTSGSGGTQYF
TGTGCCACGGGGACTAGCGGGAGCGGCGGTACGCAGTATTTT
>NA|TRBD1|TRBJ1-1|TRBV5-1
CASSSWGPGQGTVNTEAFF
TGCGCCAGCAGTTCCTGGGGCCCGGGACAGGGTACGGTGAACACTGAAGCTTTCTTT
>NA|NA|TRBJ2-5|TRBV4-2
CASSHPGAGETQYF
TGTGCCAGCAGCCATCCCGGGGCGGGGGAGACCCAGTACTTC
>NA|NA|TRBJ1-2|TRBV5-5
CASSSDINNYGYTF
TGTGCCAGCAGCTCCGACATCAATAACTATGGCTACACCTTC
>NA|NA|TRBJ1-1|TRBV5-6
CASSFFESRRRNTEAFF
TGTGCCAGCAGCTTTTTTGAGTCGAGACGGAGGAACACTGAAGCTTTCTTT
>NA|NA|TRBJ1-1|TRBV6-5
CASSYSRSTEAFF
TGTGCCAGCAGTTACTCTAGGAGCACTGAAGCTTTCTTT
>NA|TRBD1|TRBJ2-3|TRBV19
CASAGTGGPTDTQYF
TGTGCCAGTGCCGGGACAGGGGGTCCCACAGATACGCAGTATTTT
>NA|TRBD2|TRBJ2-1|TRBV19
CASRIAGGRYNEQFF
TGTGCCAGTCGTATAGCGGGAGGGCGGTACAATGAGCAGTTCTTC
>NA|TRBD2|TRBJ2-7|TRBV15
CATSRDLGLAGSSYEQYF
TGTGCCACCAGCAGAGATTTGGGACTAGCGGGAAGCTCCTACGAGCAGTACTTC
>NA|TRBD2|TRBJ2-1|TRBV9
CASSATSGGNNEQFF
TGTGCCAGCAGCGCGACTAGCGGGGGTAACAATGAGCAGTTCTTC
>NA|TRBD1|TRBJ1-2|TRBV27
CASSFRQGKDYGYTF
TGTGCCAGCAGTTTTAGACAGGGGAAAGACTATGGCTACACCTTC
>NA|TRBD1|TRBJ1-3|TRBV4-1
CASSRQGGRTGNTIYF
TGCGCCAGCAGCCGACAGGGGGGAAGAACTGGAAACACCATATATTTT
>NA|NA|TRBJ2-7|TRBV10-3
CATGRDSLSEQYF
TGTGCCACCGGTCGGGACTCCCTGAGCGAGCAGTACTTC
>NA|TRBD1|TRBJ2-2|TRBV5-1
CASSLQGATDTGELFF
TGCGCCAGCAGCTTACAGGGGGCCACGGACACCGGGGAGCTGTTTTTT
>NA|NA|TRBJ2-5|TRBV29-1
CSVPKDRVQETQYF
TGCAGCGTACCCAAGGACAGAGTCCAAGAGACCCAGTACTTC
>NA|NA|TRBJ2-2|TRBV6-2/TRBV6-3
CASSYYSWQANTGELFF
TGTGCCAGCAGTTATTATAGTTGGCAGGCGAACACCGGGGAGCTGTTTTTT
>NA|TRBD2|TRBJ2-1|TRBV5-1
CASSIQPGLSGSDEQFF
TGCGCCAGCAGCATTCAACCGGGACTATCTGGGTCTGATGAGCAGTTCTTC
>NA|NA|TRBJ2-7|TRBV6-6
CASSYLRSRRAEQYF
TGTGCCAGCAGTTACTTGCGATCCCGGCGGGCGGAGCAGTACTTC
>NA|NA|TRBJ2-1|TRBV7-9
CASSFPTSSYNEQFF
TGTGCCAGCAGCTTCCCCACCAGCTCCTACAATGAGCAGTTCTTC
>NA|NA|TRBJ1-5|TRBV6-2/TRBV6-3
CASSSQAQPQHF
TGTGCCAGCAGTTCACAGGCTCAGCCCCAGCATTTT
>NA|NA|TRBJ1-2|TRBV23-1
CASSQSGDRTYGYTF
TGCGCCAGCAGTCAATCGGGAGACAGGACCTATGGCTACACCTTC
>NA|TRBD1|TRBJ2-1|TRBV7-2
CASRRTGGDEQFF
TGTGCCAGCAGGAGGACAGGGGGGGATGAGCAGTTCTTC
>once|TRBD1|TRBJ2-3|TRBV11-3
CASSSGQGFPTDTQYF
TGTGCCAGCAGCTCCGGACAGGGATTTCCCACAGATACGCAGTATTTT
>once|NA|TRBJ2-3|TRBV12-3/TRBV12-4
CASQRGLTDTQYF
TGTGCCAGCCAACGAGGGTTAACAGATACGCAGTATTTT
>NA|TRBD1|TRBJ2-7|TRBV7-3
CASSSPGTGAYEQYF
TGTGCCAGCAGCTCCCCCGGGACAGGGGCCTACGAGCAGTACTTC
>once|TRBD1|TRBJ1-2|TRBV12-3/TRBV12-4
CASRGDSRYGYTF
TGTGCCAGCAGGGGGGACAGCCGATATGGCTACACCTTC
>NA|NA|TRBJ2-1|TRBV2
CASNAGLWGEQFF
TGTGCCAGCAACGCAGGGCTATGGGGTGAGCAGTTCTTC
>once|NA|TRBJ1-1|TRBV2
CASRPGLNTEAFF
TGTGCCAGCAGGCCAGGGCTGAACACTGAAGCTTTCTTT
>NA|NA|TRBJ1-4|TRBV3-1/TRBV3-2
CASSEQGAANEKLFF
TGTGCCAGCAGCGAACAGGGTGCGGCTAATGAAAAACTGTTTTTT
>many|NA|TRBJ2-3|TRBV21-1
CASSKESGRGSGDTQYF
TGTGCCAGCAGCAAAGAGAGTGGCAGGGGCTCGGGAGATACGCAGTATTTT
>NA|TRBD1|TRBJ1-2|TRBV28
CASRRQGDANYGYTF
TGTGCCAGCAGACGACAGGGAGATGCTAACTATGGCTACACCTTC
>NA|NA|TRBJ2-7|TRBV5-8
CASGRNWSGEQYF
TGTGCCAGCGGGAGGAACTGGTCGGGGGAGCAGTACTTC
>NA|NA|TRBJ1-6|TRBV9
CASSVGALAGNSPLHF
TGTGCCAGCAGCGTAGGGGCACTTGCGGGAAATTCACCCCTCCACTTT